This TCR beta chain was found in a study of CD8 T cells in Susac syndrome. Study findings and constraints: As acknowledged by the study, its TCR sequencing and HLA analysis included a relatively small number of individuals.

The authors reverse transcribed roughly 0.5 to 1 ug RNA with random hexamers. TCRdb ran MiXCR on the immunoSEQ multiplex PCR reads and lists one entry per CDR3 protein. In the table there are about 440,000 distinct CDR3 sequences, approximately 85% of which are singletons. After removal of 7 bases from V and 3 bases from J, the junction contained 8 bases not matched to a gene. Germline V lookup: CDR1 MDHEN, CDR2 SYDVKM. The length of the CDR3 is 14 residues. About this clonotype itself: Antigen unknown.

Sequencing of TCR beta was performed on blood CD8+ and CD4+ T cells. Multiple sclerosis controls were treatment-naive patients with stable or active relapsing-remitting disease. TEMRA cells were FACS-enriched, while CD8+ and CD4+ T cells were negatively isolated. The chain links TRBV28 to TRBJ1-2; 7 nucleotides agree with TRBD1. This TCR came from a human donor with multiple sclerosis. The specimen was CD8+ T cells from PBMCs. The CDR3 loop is CASTLDREDYGYTF. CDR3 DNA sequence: TGTGCCAGCACCCTTGACAGGGAGGACTATGGCTACACCTTC.